This TCR beta chain derives from a study of identical twins. One entry per CDR3 protein results from TCRdb running MiXCR on the 5' RACE reads. The sample comprises 1,800,000 or so distinct CDR3 sequences, about 30% of which are singletons, and roughly 0.3% rests with the top ten. In regard to this clonotype: Sequence at one end of the junction differs from germline and may be a read error.

Sequencing was performed on cord blood. The sequence was obtained from a newborn girl in good health.

The CDR3 nucleotides read TGCGGCGTTGAACAAGGGTTGAACACTGAAGCTTTCTTT. The encoded protein is CGVEQGLNTEAFF. This rearrangement joins TRBV29-1 to TRBJ1-1; D unresolved. This CDR3 comprises 13 residues. The germline CDR1 and CDR2 sequences are SQVTM and ANQGSEA.